The text below deals with one T cell receptor (beta chain). Its matching antigen is unknown. This specimen comes from a study of cytotoxic CD8 clonotypes in ibrutinib-treated CLL. Study observations and caveats: Clonality was higher at baseline than in age-matched healthy donors and tracked circulating CD8+ T-cell counts. The study found public clonotypes uncommon, contracting or stable on treatment.

Extraction of around 2 micrograms of genomic DNA from cryopreserved PBMCs supplied material for TCR beta libraries. Germline V CDR1 and CDR2: SGHRS, YFSETQ. Trimming took 4 bases from V and 4 from J, leaving 14 bases between them. CDR3 size: 14 residues. Assay: immunoSEQ multiplex PCR; the TCRdb copy retains only in-frame clones and omits some. The profile shows some 200,000 clones, nearly 80% of them singletons. The specimen was PBMCs, collected after 12 months of ibrutinib treatment. V usage is TRBV5-1 and J usage is TRBJ1-2, with no clear D. The source is a human donor with chronic lymphocytic leukemia. The CDR3 sequence: CASSEFPGSYGYTF. The CDR3, as DNA: TGCGCCAGCAGCGAGTTTCCCGGGTCCTATGGCTACACCTTC.